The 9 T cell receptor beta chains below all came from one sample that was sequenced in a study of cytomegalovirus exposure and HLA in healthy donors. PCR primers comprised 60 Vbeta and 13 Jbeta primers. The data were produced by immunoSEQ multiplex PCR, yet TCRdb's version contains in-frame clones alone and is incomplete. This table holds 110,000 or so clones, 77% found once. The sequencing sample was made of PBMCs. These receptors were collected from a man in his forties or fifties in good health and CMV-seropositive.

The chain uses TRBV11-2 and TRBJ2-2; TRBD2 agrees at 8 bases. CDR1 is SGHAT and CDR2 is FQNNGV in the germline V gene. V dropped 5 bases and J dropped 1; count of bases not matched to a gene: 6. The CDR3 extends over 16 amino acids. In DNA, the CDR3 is TGTGCCAGCAGCCGCGGCGGGGGGTGGAACACCGGGGAGCTGTTTTTT. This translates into CASSRGGGWNTGELFF.

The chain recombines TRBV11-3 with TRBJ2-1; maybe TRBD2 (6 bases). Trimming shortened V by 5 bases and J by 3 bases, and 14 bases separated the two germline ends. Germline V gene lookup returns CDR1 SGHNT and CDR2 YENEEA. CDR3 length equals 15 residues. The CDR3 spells CASSPRRGSYNEQFF. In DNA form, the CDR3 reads TGTGCCAGCAGCCCCAGGCGGGGTAGCTACAATGAGCAGTTCTTC.

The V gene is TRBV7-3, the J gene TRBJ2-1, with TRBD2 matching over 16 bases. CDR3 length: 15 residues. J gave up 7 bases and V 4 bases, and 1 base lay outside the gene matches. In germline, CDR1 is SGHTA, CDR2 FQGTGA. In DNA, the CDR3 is TGTGCCAGCAGCTCGGGACTAGCGGGGGGGAATGAGCAGTTCTTC. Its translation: CASSSGLAGGNEQFF.

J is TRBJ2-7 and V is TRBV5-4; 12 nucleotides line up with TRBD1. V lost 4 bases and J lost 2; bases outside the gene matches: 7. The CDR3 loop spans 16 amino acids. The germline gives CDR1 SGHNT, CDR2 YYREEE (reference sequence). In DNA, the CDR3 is TGTGCCAGCAGCAACCCGGGACAGGGGGCCCCCTACGAGCAGTACTTC. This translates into CASSNPGQGAPYEQYF.

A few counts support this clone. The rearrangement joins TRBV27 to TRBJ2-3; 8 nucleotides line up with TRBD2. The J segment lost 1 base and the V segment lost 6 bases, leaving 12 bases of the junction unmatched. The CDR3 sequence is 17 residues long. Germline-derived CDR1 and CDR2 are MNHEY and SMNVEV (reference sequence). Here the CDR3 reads CASSPIGGAPGTDTQYF. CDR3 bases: TGTGCCAGCAGCCCCATCGGGGGGGCCCCTGGCACAGATACGCAGTATTTT.

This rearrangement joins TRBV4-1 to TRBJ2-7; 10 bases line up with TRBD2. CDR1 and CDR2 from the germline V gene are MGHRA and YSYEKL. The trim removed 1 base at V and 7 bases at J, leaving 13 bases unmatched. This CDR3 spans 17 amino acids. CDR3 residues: CASSQVEGSGGTGEQYF. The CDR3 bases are TGCGCCAGCAGCCAAGTGGAGGGTAGCGGGGGGACGGGAGAGCAGTACTTC.

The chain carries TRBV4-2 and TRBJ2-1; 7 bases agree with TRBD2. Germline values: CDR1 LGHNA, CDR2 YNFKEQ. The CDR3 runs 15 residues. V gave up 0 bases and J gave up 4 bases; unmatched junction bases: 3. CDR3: CASSQEASGYNEQFF. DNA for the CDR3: TGTGCCAGCAGCCAAGAAGCTAGCGGATACAATGAGCAGTTCTTC.

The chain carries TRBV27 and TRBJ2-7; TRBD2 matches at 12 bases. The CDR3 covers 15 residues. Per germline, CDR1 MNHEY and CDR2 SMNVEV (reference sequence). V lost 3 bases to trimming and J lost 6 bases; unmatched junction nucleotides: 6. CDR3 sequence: CASSFLTSGGSEQYF. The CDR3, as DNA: TGTGCCAGCAGTTTTTTGACTAGCGGGGGTTCCGAGCAGTACTTC.

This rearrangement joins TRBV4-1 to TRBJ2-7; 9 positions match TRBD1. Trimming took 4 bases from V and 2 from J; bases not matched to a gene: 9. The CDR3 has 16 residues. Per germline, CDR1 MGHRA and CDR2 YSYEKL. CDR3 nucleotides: TGCGCCAGCAGCCTAACGGGACAGGGTGGAACCTACGAGCAGTACTTC. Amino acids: CASSLTGQGGTYEQYF.